This T cell receptor beta chain was profiled in a study of blood T cell repertoires in COVID-19. Study as a whole: The United States, Italy and Spain provided the acute and convalescent COVID-19 samples. Sources were T cells, B-cell-depleted T cells, or PBMCs; the material itself was cDNA or gDNA.

In the original analysis: Reference gene primer amplification in the assay estimated nucleated cell counts. Sequencing was performed with immunoSEQ multiplex PCR; in TCRdb, only in-frame clones are kept and a portion is missing. V and J calls plus clone size are reproduced from that table; the DNA served to infer D and trimming. This table holds about 190,000 clones, almost 85% found once. The CDR3 loop spans 13 amino acids. CDR1 and CDR2 (germline): MDHEN, SYDVKM. Trimming removed 11 bases from V and 9 bases from J; junction bases left unmatched: 7. Sequencing was carried out using peripheral blood. The V gene is TRBV28, the J gene TRBJ2-1; 13 bases line up with TRBD2. The sequence was obtained from a woman between 70 and 85 years old with active or convalescent COVID-19. The CDR3 DNA sequence: TGTGCCGCGAGACTAGCGGGGGGTCCTGAGCAGTTCTTC. Its protein product is CAARLAGGPEQFF.